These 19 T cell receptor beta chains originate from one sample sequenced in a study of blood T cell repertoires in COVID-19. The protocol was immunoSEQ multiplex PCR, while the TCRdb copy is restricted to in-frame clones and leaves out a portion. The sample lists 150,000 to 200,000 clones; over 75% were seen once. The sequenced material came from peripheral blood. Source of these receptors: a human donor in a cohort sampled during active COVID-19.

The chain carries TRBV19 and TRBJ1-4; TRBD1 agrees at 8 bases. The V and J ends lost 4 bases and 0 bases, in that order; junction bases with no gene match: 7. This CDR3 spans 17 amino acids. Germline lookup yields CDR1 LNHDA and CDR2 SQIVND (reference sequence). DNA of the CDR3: TGTGCCAGTAGTACCCGGACAGGGAGTCCAACTAATGAAAAACTGTTTTTT. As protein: CASSTRTGSPTNEKLFF. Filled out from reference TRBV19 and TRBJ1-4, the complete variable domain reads DGGITQSPKYLFRKEGQNVTLSCEQNLNHDAMYWYRQDPGQGLRLIYYSQIVNDFQKGDIAEGYSVSREKKESFPLTVTSAQKNPTAFYLCASSTRTGSPTNEKLFFGSGTQLSVL.

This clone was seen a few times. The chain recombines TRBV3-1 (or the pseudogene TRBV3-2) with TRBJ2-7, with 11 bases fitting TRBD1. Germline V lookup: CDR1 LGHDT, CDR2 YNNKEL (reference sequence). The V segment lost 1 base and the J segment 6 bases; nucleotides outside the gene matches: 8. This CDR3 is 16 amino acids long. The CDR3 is CASSQGVGTGGREQYF. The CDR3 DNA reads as TGTGCCAGCAGCCAAGGGGTCGGGACAGGGGGACGCGAGCAGTACTTC.

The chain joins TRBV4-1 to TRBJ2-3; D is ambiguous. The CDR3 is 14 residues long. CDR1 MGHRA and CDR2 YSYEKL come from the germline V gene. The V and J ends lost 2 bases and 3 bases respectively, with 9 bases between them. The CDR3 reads CASSQTSTTDTQYF. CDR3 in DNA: TGCGCCAGCAGCCAAACAAGTACGACAGATACGCAGTATTTT.

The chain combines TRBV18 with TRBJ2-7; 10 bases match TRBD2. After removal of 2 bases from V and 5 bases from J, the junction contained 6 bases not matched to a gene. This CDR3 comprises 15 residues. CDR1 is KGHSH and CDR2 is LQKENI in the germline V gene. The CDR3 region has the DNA TGTGCCAGCTCACCAAGGGCTCTAGCGGGAGACGAGCAGTACTTC. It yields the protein CASSPRALAGDEQYF.

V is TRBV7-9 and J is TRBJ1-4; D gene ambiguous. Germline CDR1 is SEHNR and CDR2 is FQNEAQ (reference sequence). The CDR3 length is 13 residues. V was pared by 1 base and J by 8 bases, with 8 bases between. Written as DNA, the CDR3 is TGTGCCAGCAGCTTAGGCACTGAGGAAAAACTGTTTTTT. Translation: CASSLGTEEKLFF.

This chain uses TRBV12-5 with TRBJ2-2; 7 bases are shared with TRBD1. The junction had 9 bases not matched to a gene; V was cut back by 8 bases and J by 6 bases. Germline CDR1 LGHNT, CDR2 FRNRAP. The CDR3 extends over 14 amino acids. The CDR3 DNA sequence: TGTGCTAGTCAGGGACAGCTGGTCCCCGGGGAGCTGTTTTTT. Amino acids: CASQGQLVPGELFF.

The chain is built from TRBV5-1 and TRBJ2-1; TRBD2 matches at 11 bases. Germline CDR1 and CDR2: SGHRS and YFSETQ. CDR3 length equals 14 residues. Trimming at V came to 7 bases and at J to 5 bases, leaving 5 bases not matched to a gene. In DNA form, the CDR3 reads TGCGCCAGCTCTCTAGCGGGGGGCAACAATGAGCAGTTCTTC. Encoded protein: CASSLAGGNNEQFF.

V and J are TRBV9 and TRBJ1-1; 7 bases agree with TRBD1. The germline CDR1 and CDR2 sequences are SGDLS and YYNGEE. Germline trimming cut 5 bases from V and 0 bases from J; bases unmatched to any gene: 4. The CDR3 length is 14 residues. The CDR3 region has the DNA TGTGCCAGCAGAAAGGGGGCATTGAACACTGAAGCTTTCTTT. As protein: CASRKGALNTEAFF.

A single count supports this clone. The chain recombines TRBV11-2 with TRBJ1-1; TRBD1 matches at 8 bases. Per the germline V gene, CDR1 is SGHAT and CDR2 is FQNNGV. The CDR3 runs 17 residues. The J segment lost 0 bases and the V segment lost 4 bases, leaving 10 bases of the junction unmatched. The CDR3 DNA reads TGTGCCAGCAGCTCAGAACAGGGGGGATTCCTGAACACTGAAGCTTTCTTT. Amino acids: CASSSEQGGFLNTEAFF.

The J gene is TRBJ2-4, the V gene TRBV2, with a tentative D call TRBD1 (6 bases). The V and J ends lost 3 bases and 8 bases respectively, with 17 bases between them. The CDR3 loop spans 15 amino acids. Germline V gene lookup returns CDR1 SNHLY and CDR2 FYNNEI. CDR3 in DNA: TGTGCCAGCAGTGATCACGGCTGGGCAGGGGACATTCAGTACTTC. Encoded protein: CASSDHGWAGDIQYF.

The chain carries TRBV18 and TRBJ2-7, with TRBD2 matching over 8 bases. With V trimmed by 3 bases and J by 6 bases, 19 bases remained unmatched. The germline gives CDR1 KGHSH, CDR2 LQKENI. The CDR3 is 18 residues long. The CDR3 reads CASSPNPIREGDRREQYF. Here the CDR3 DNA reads TGTGCCAGCTCACCGAACCCTATCCGGGAGGGAGATCGACGCGAGCAGTACTTC.

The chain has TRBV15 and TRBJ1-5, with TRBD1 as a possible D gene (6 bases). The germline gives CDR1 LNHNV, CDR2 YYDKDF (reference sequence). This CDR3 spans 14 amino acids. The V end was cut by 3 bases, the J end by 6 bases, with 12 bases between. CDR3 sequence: CATSRGGAFQPQHF. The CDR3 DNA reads TGTGCCACCAGCAGGGGGGGGGCTTTTCAGCCCCAGCATTTT.

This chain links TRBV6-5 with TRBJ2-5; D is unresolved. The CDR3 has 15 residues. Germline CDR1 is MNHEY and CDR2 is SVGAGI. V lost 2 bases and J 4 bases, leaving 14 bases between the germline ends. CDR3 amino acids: CASSYSSNPGETQYF. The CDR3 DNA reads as TGTGCCAGCAGTTACAGTTCGAACCCGGGAGAGACCCAGTACTTC.

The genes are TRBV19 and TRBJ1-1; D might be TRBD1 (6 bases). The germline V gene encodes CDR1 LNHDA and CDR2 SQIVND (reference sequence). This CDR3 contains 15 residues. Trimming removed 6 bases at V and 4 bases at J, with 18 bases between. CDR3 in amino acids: CASRDTTGGFTEAFF. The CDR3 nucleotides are TGTGCCAGTAGAGATACGACAGGCGGTTTCACTGAAGCTTTCTTT.

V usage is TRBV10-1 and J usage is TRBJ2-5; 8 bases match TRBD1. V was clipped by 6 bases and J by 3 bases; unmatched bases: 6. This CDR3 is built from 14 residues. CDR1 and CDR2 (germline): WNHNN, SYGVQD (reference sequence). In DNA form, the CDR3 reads TGCGCCAGCAGCGAGAACAGGGGGGAAGAGACCCAGTACTTC. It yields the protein CASSENRGEETQYF.

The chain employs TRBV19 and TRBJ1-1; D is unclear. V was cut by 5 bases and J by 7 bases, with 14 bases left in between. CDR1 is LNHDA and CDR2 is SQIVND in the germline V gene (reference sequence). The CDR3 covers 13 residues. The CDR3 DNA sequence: TGTGCCAGTAGTTTCCCTACCCTAGGTGAAGCTTTCTTT. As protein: CASSFPTLGEAFF.

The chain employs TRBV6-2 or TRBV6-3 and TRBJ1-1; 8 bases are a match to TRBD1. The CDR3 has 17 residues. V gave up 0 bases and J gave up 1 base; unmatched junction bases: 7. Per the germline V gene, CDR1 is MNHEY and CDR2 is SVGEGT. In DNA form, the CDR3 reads TGTGCCAGCAGTTACTCGGCTGACAGGGGCCCGAACACTGAAGCTTTCTTT. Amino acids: CASSYSADRGPNTEAFF.

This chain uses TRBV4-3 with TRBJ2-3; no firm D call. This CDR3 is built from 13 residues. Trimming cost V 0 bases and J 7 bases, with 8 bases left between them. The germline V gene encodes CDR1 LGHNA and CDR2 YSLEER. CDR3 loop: CASSQDWANTQYF. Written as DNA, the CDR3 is TGCGCCAGCAGCCAAGATTGGGCAAATACGCAGTATTTT.

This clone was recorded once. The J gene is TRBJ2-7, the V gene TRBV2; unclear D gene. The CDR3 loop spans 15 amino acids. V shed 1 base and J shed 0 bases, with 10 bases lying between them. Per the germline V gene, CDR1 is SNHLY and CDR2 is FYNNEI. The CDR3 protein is CASSEELSYSYEQYF. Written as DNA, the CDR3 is TGTGCCAGCAGTGAAGAACTTTCATACTCCTACGAGCAGTACTTC.